The clone carrying this TCR beta chain was counted only a few times. This specimen belongs to a study of early T cells in non-severe SARS-CoV-2 infection. Across the whole study: Alpha and beta chains were unpaired, from unsorted whole-blood bulk RNA.

The CDR3 sequence is 14 residues long. V was trimmed by 5 bases and J by 1 base, leaving 12 bases between them. Germline V gene lookup returns CDR1 SGHTA and CDR2 FQGNSA. Separate cDNA molecules each had unique molecular identifiers attached to them. Each CDR3 protein gets one entry after TCRdb re-called the 5' RACE reads with MiXCR. The sample yields roughly 57,000 distinct CDR3 sequences, around 10% seen once. V gene TRBV7-2 combines with J gene TRBJ2-7; D perhaps matches TRBD2 (5 bases). The TCR was taken from an adult who was a healthcare worker with PCR-confirmed SARS-CoV-2 infection or an uninfected control (not recorded which). Sequencing was performed on whole blood, taken at baseline. CDR3 residues: CASSEAVYSYEQYF. The CDR3 coding sequence is TGTGCCAGCAGCGAAGCGGTTTATTCCTACGAGCAGTACTTC. Filled out from reference TRBV7-2 and TRBJ2-7, the complete variable domain reads GAGVSQSPSNKVTEKGKDVELRCDPISGHTALYWYRQSLGQGLEFLIYFQGNSAPDKSGLPSDRFSAERTGGSVSTLTIQRTQQEDSAVYLCASSEAVYSYEQYFGPGTRLTVT.